This TCR beta chain was found in a study of T cells in Graves' hyperthyroidism and ophthalmopathy. RNA transcripts gave rise to amplified TCR beta CDR3 regions. A first-round RT-PCR of the TCR CDR3 used the HTBI primer set. TCRdb fed the multiplex PCR reads into MiXCR, producing one record per CDR3 protein. The sample lists under 350,000 distinct CDR3 sequences, around 20% occurring once. A note on this clonotype: The antigen is undetermined. Its ends do not fully match the called genes, so a read error is possible.

Overall study results and limits: From stable hyperthyroidism, ophthalmopathy was separated by a 13 V-J model. Blood shared most expanded thyroid clonotypes above 0.001. Prediction of ophthalmopathy progression came a median around 6.1 months pre-onset.

CDR1 is PRHDT and CDR2 is FYEKMQ in the germline V gene (reference sequence). CDR3 size: 13 residues. Specimen: blood. V and J are TRBV13 and TRBJ2-7, with TRBD2 identical over 9 bases. This receptor was obtained from a woman between 45 and 60 years old with Graves' hyperthyroidism. The CDR3 DNA sequence: TGTGCCAGCAGCTTAGGGACTAGCGGCCGCAGTAACTTC. Its protein is CASSLGTSGRSNF.